This TCR beta chain was observed in a study of shared clonotypes between healthy human individuals. Study as a whole: A donor's plate count was three for CD4 naive and three for CD4 memory; CD8 naive had two and CD8 memory one.

Comments on this clone: The antigen is not known.

Germline CDR1 SNHLY, CDR2 FYNNEI. V lost 4 bases to trimming and J lost 6 bases, with 16 bases between them. The CDR3 loop spans 14 amino acids. Profiled with immunoSEQ multiplex PCR; TCRdb holds only in-frame clones, not every one. The sample contains approximately 2,300,000 clones, under 95% of which appear only once. Overall study results and limits: Roughly 5.3% of naive CD4 clonotypes were common to a handful of donors. Generally, estimated richness proved larger in naive subsets than it did in memory subsets. Only blood samples were collected, and tissue repertoires likely differ.

The source material was naive CD4+ T cells from PBMCs. Subset denoted: CD45RA+ positively selected. The TCR sequence derives from a man between 18 and 35 years old in good health. Some clones in this sample may be carry-over from other donors' samples. The V call is TRBV2, the J call TRBJ2-7; possibly TRBD2 for D (5 bases). This CDR3 reads CASSALIAAGEQYF. CDR3 bases: TGTGCCAGCAGTGCGTTGATCGCCGCGGGCGAGCAGTACTTC.